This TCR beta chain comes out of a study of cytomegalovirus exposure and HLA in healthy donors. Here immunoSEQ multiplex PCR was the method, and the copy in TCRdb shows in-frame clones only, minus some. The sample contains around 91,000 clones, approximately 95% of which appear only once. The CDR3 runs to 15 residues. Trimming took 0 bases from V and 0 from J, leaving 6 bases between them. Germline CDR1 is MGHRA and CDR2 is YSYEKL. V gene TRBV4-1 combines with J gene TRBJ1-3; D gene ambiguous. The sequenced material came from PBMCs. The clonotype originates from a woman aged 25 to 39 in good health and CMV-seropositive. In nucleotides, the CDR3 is TGCGCCAGCAGCCAAGAGTCCCTCTCTGGAAACACCATATATTTT. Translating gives CASSQESLSGNTIYF.